This T cell receptor beta chain was documented in a study of PD-L1 blockade in urothelial cancer (dated by TCRdb to about 2017). Broadly, across the study: Every patient began therapy in about 2014 and was given atezolizumab 1,200 mg intravenously every 3 weeks. About 85% of the roughly 29 patients were identified as males with urothelial cancer of bladder origin, and a prior smoking history was reported by 18 of 29 patients. Patients had an ECOG performance status of 0 or 1 and had received between 0 and 3 prior chemotherapy regimens. Blood samples were analyzed at two time points: 3 weeks after treatment start (second dose) and 6 weeks after treatment start. Blood samples gave median yields of around 140,000 T cells and 82,636 unique TCRs, along with a median clonality of around 0.08. The study, an exploratory multi-omic analysis, examined somatic, immune and clinical correlates of response to PD-L1 blockade with atezolizumab in urothelial cancer. Pretreatment tumor samples, along with matched peripheral blood collected serially before and after atezolizumab treatment, underwent TCR sequencing. Progression-free survival longer than 6 months counted as durable clinical benefit, and TCR features were additionally tested against both progression-free and overall survival. In the same patients, pretreatment tumors underwent whole exome sequencing and RNA sequencing in addition to TCR sequencing. Durable clinical benefit was achieved by nine patients and was not achieved by 20 patients. Twenty-nine patients had pretreatment blood TCR-seq, about 24 had at least one posttreatment blood collection, and about 24 had tumor TCR-seq. The full study reports these points: A pretreatment peripheral blood TCR clonality below the median was linked to improved progression-free and overall survival. Because the sample size was small (n of about 27) and many of the analyses were exploratory, the results are meant to be hypothesis-generating. Greater expansion of tumor-associated TCR clones in peripheral blood 3 weeks after the start of treatment was observed in patients with durable benefit (n of about 21, p = 0.022).

In light of the paper, this sample's time point label describes: pretreatment peripheral blood. A cohort of about 30 patients with locally advanced or metastatic urothelial carcinoma, treated at Memorial Sloan Kettering on a trial protocol, was included. Peripheral blood mononuclear cells were collected from each patient pretreatment and during treatment, giving between 1 and 8 total time points per patient. The Qiagen DNeasy Blood extraction kit was used to purify genomic DNA from total PBMCs and tumor samples. PBMCs were collected pretreatment and during treatment, and were isolated and stored as previously described. Trimming removed 1 base from V and 4 bases from J, leaving 8 bases between the germline ends. Sequences LNHNV (CDR1) and YYDKDF (CDR2) are obtained from the germline V gene (reference sequence). The CDR3 covers 13 residues, taking in both the cysteine and the phenylalanine. Left in the record is the CDR3 DNA by itself, 39 bases read in frame from the first base.

This clone was counted a few times. The specificity of this receptor is unknown. One base away there is no much larger clone; base qualities are not given. The sample contains more than one DNA sequence encoding this CDR3. To estimate absolute template abundance from read counts, synthetic TCR analog templates were spiked into each PCR. The immunoSEQ assay was used to amplify TCRbeta CDR3 regions from genomic DNA with bias-controlled V and J gene primers. Rearranged TCRbeta segments were sequenced at approximately 20X coverage. The published analysis was carried out like this. Clustering was used to correct sequencing errors, and CDR3s were annotated against IMGT so that V, D and J genes could be assigned. Out-of-frame and stop-codon sequences were excluded, and only productive TCRbeta rearrangements were used in downstream analyses. Clonality was calculated as one minus the Shannon entropy normalized by the log of the number of unique productive sequences. Clones differing between time points or between blood and tumor were identified by Fisher's exact test with Benjamini-Hochberg correction at adjusted p below 0.01. TCRdb mirrors the immuneACCESS table, restricted to in-frame sequences. Some clones are absent from its copies; in checked studies, under half trace to an unresolved V gene, and the reason for the others is unknown. V, J and clone size are those of that table, while D and trimming were read from the DNA. The sample profile shows under 95,000 clones; roughly 84% of them were found once. Around a tenth of the sample is taken by the ten largest.

This TCR was recovered from a woman in her 70s with urothelial cancer. Sequencing used PBMCs, obtained around atezolizumab (anti-PD-L1) treatment. The rearrangement combines TRBV15 with TRBJ2-7, with the identity of the D gene unclear. This receptor carries the CDR3 CATSRVDSYEQYF. The DNA sequence follows: TGTGCCACCAGCAGAGTAGACTCGTACGAGCAGTACTTC.